These 18 T cell receptor beta chains came from one sample sequenced in a study of shared clonotypes between healthy human individuals. The protocol was immunoSEQ multiplex PCR, while the TCRdb copy is restricted to in-frame clones and leaves out a portion. In the table there are 2 million to 2.5 million clones, 93% of which are singletons. The sequencing input was naive CD4+ T cells from PBMCs. Subset described: CD45RA+ positively selected. These receptor sequences come from a young man in good health. Some clones in this sample may be carry-over from other donors' samples.

Comments on this clone: The same CDR3 can be traced to other DNA sequences in this sample. The V and J genes are TRBV7-3 and TRBJ1-2; D is possibly TRBD1 (6 bases). The germline V and J ends were trimmed by 5 bases and 4 bases, with 11 bases remaining between them. The CDR3 sequence is 13 residues long. Germline-derived CDR1 and CDR2 are SGHTA and FQGTGA. CDR3 amino acids: CASSPTGSYGYTF. DNA for the CDR3: TGTGCCAGCAGCCCAACAGGGAGCTATGGCTACACCTTC.

The chain couples TRBV25-1 to TRBJ2-2; the D gene is possibly TRBD1 (5 bases). With 1 base removed from V and 0 bases from J, the gap between germline ends came to 12 bases. CDR3 length equals 17 residues. Germline values: CDR1 MGHDK, CDR2 SYGVNS. The CDR3 spells CASSEFAGWANTGELFF. The CDR3 coding sequence is TGTGCCAGCAGTGAATTCGCAGGGTGGGCGAACACCGGGGAGCTGTTTTTT.

The genes are TRBV7-2 and TRBJ2-1; TRBD2 is a possible D gene (6 bases). V was clipped by 0 bases and J by 10 bases, with 19 bases between them. The CDR3 has 16 amino acids. CDR1 SGHTA and CDR2 FQGNSA come from the germline V gene. The CDR3 is CASSLALAAGSVEQFF. The CDR3 coding sequence is TGTGCCAGCAGCTTAGCGTTGGCGGCGGGGAGCGTCGAGCAGTTCTTC.

The chain combines TRBV28 with TRBJ2-5; tentative D call: TRBD1 (6 bases). Trimming cost V 11 bases and J 0 bases, with 13 bases left between them. Germline assignment: CDR1 MDHEN and CDR2 SYDVKM. This CDR3 comprises 13 residues. The CDR3 region is CAGSTGYQETQYF. CDR3 nucleotide sequence: TGTGCCGGCTCGACAGGCTACCAAGAGACCCAGTACTTC.

V is TRBV13 and J is TRBJ2-4, with unresolved D. Germline values: CDR1 PRHDT, CDR2 FYEKMQ (reference sequence). The CDR3 totals 13 residues. The ends were cut back, 2 bases at V and 6 bases at J, with 8 bases in the middle. The CDR3 region is CASSLYVLNIQYF. CDR3 DNA: TGTGCCAGCAGCTTATACGTGTTAAACATTCAGTACTTC.

The chain recombines TRBV5-5 with TRBJ2-2; a possible D gene is TRBD1 (5 bases). The CDR3 length is 13 residues. The germline gives CDR1 SGHKS, CDR2 YYEKEE (reference sequence). Trimming shortened V by 2 bases and J by 7 bases, and 9 bases separated the two germline ends. CDR3 bases: TGTGCCAGCAGCTTCGGTAGGGGCGGGGAGCTGTTTTTT. This translates into CASSFGRGGELFF.

The CDR3 nucleotides are TGCGCCAGCAGCTTGGAAGGACCGCTTAACACTGAAGCTTTCTTT. It is translated as CASSLEGPLNTEAFF. V and J are TRBV5-1 and TRBJ1-1, with D hard to call. CDR3 length equals 15 residues. Germline-derived CDR1 and CDR2 are SGHRS and YFSETQ. With 0 bases removed from V and 2 bases from J, the gap between germline ends came to 11 bases.

This chain links TRBV5-1 with TRBJ2-2; 9 bases align to TRBD1. The germline CDR1 and CDR2 sequences are SGHRS and YFSETQ. The CDR3 has 15 amino acids. The V segment lost 4 bases and the J segment 3 bases; nucleotides outside the gene matches: 4. The CDR3 is CASSERQGDTGELFF. DNA for the CDR3: TGCGCCAGCAGCGAACGACAGGGGGACACCGGGGAGCTGTTTTTT.

The chain employs TRBV6-5 and TRBJ1-2, with D possibly TRBD1 on 5 matching bases. V lost 0 bases and J lost 4, with 12 bases in between. In germline, CDR1 is MNHEY, CDR2 SVGAGI. The CDR3 has 15 residues. CDR3 DNA sequence: TGTGCCAGCAGTTACTCGGGGGGGGGAGTCTATGGCTACACCTTC. This sequence encodes CASSYSGGGVYGYTF.

The CDR3 reads CASSSRGDTYNEQFF. For the CDR3, the DNA is TGCGCCAGCAGCTCCCGAGGGGATACCTACAATGAGCAGTTCTTC. This chain joins TRBV5-1 and TRBJ2-1, with D possibly called TRBD1 or TRBD2 (5 bases each). This CDR3 contains 15 residues. The V gene's germline CDR1 is SGHRS and CDR2 YFSETQ. Trimming left V 3 bases short and J 2 bases short, with 12 bases between.

This chain links TRBV6-5 with TRBJ1-6, with D unclear. The germline gives CDR1 MNHEY, CDR2 SVGAGI. The CDR3 is 12 amino acids. Between the trimmed V and J ends, which lost 6 bases and 13 bases, there was a span of 13 bases. The CDR3 spells CASRLGGSPLHF. The CDR3 DNA reads TGTGCCAGCAGGTTGGGAGGATCGCCCCTCCACTTT.

This sequence joins TRBV29-1 and TRBJ2-7, with 8 bases identical to TRBD2. After removal of 3 bases from V and 3 bases from J, the junction contained 7 bases not matched to a gene. The length of the CDR3 is 14 residues. The germline V gene has CDR1 SQVTM and CDR2 ANQGSEA. The CDR3 bases are TGCAGCGTTGAGCTCGGGGGGGGAATCTACGAGCAGTACTTC. Protein: CSVELGGGIYEQYF.

This chain uses TRBV5-6 with TRBJ2-4; 7 nucleotides agree with TRBD1. This CDR3 is built from 13 residues. J lost 7 bases, V lost 4 bases, and 5 bases had no gene match. Germline V lookup: CDR1 SGHDT, CDR2 YYEEEE. The CDR3 is CASSRRQGNIQYF. The CDR3 DNA sequence: TGTGCCAGCAGCCGTAGACAGGGTAACATTCAGTACTTC. The entire variable domain, with the rest obtained from reference TRBV5-6 and TRBJ2-4, is as follows: DAGVTQSPTHLIKTRGQQVTLRCSPKSGHDTVSWYQQALGQGPQFIFQYYEEEERQRGNFPDRFSGHQFPNYSSELNVNALLLGDSALYLCASSRRQGNIQYFGAGTRLSVL.

The V call is TRBV2, the J call TRBJ2-2; 7 bases agree with TRBD1. Germline loops: CDR1 SNHLY, CDR2 FYNNEI. The CDR3 spans 14 residues. Trimming cost V 4 bases and J 4 bases; bases outside gene matches: 3. The CDR3 nucleotides read TGTGCCAGCAGTGGGGACAGAATCACCGGGGAGCTGTTTTTT. Its translation: CASSGDRITGELFF.

The chain uses TRBV28 and TRBJ2-7; TRBD1 or TRBD2 may be the D gene (6 bases each). V was trimmed by 4 bases and J by 4 bases, leaving 14 bases between them. The CDR3 spans 14 residues. Germline loops: CDR1 MDHEN, CDR2 SYDVKM. The CDR3 sequence is CASSWTGALYEQYF. For the CDR3, the DNA is TGTGCCAGCAGTTGGACGGGGGCGCTTTACGAGCAGTACTTC. Combining the CDR3 with reference TRBV28 and TRBJ2-7 gives the whole variable domain DVKVTQSSRYLVKRTGEKVFLECVQDMDHENMFWYRQDPGLGLRLIYFSYDVKMKEKGDIPEGYSVSREKKERFSLILESASTNQTSMYLCASSWTGALYEQYFGPGTRLTVT.

V gene TRBV2 combines with J gene TRBJ2-5; D perhaps matches TRBD2 (6 bases). The CDR3 sequence is 14 residues long. Germline assignment: CDR1 SNHLY and CDR2 FYNNEI. V lost 4 bases, J lost 3 bases, and 12 bases lay in between. CDR3 sequence reads: CASSGGAGKETQYF. CDR3 DNA sequence: TGTGCCAGCAGTGGCGGGGCGGGAAAAGAGACCCAGTACTTC.

The chain recombines TRBV4-3 with TRBJ1-1, with 8 bases that match TRBD1. Per the germline V gene, CDR1 is LGHNA and CDR2 is YSLEER. The V segment lost 1 base and the J segment 8 bases; nucleotides outside the gene matches: 3. The CDR3 has 13 residues. The CDR3 loop is CASSQGTGLEAFF. Here the CDR3 DNA reads TGCGCCAGCAGCCAAGGGACAGGGTTGGAAGCTTTCTTT.

The V call is TRBV6-1, the J call TRBJ2-1; D might be TRBD1 (5 bases). V was pared by 9 bases and J by 3 bases, with 15 bases between. CDR1 MNHNS and CDR2 SASEGT come from the germline V gene. The CDR3 sequence is 14 residues long. The DNA for the CDR3 is TGTGCCAGTAAGGACACAAATTACTACAATGAGCAGTTCTTC. Translated, it gives CASKDTNYYNEQFF.